The 32 T cell receptor beta chains below come from one sample, sequenced in a study of CD8+ T cells in alopecia areata. Extracted RNA was reverse transcribed into cDNA, the sequencing template. Libraries were prepared by immunoSEQ multiplex PCR; TCRdb keeps only in-frame clonotypes and omits some of them. This table has over 25,000 clones, about 80% appearing once. The specimen was NKG2D-low CD8+ T cells sorted from blood. The receptors were sampled from a human donor with alopecia areata.

The chain carries TRBV5-1 and TRBJ2-1, with TRBD2 identical over 12 bases. V was clipped by 4 bases and J by 4 bases; unmatched bases: 6. Germline assignment: CDR1 SGHRS and CDR2 YFSETQ. The CDR3 contains 16 residues. The CDR3 nucleotides are TGCGCCAGCAGCGAGGGGACTAGCGGGTTTTACAATGAGCAGTTCTTC. This gives the protein CASSEGTSGFYNEQFF. Full variable domain (missing parts from reference TRBV5-1 and TRBJ2-1): KAGVTQTPRYLIKTRGQQVTLSCSPISGHRSVSWYQQTPGQGLQFLFEYFSETQRNKGNFPGRFSGRQFSNSRSEMNVSTLELGDSALYLCASSEGTSGFYNEQFFGPGTRLTVL.

CDR3: CASSRLDNEQFF. The DNA for the CDR3 is TGTGCCAGCAGCCGACTTGACAATGAGCAGTTCTTC. The rearrangement links TRBV11-3 to TRBJ2-1; no definite D call. CDR3 length equals 12 residues. The V gene's germline CDR1 is SGHNT and CDR2 YENEEA. The ends were cut back, 5 bases at V and 5 bases at J, with 7 bases in the middle.

This clone has a handful of counts. This rearrangement joins TRBV7-9 to TRBJ2-1; tentatively, D is TRBD1 (6 bases). From germline, CDR1 is SEHNR and CDR2 FQNEAQ (reference sequence). V dropped 5 bases and J dropped 1 base, with 18 bases sitting between them. The CDR3 extends over 17 amino acids. Written as DNA, the CDR3 is TGTGCCAGCAGCCCCCGTGAACAGGGCAATTCCTACAATGAGCAGTTCTTC. Protein sequence: CASSPREQGNSYNEQFF.

This clone was seen once. CDR3 in amino acids: CASDHPGGRAYEQYF. CDR3 coding DNA: TGTGCCTCCGATCACCCAGGGGGACGGGCCTACGAGCAGTACTTC. The chain carries TRBV30 and TRBJ2-7; 7 nucleotides align to TRBD1. V lost 7 bases and J lost 2; bases outside the gene matches: 14. This CDR3 contains 15 residues. Germline CDR1 is GTSNPN and CDR2 is SVGIG (reference sequence).

The V call is TRBV6-5, the J call TRBJ2-2, with D perhaps matching TRBD2 (6 bases). Germline loops: CDR1 MNHEY, CDR2 SVGAGI. The CDR3 consists of 13 residues. V was clipped by 6 bases and J by 6 bases, with 11 bases between them. The CDR3 spells CASSILAPGELFF. The CDR3 DNA reads as TGTGCCAGCAGCATACTAGCCCCCGGGGAGCTGTTTTTT.

The chain couples TRBV27 to TRBJ2-3; D is perhaps TRBD2 (6 bases). V shed 5 bases and J shed 0 bases, with 12 bases lying between them. There are 15 residues in the CDR3. CDR1 is MNHEY and CDR2 is SMNVEV in the germline V gene (reference sequence). CDR3 nucleotides: TGTGCCAGCAGTAATAGCGGAGCAAGCACAGATACGCAGTATTTT. Protein: CASSNSGASTDTQYF.

In the case of this clone: The sample contains more than one DNA sequence encoding this CDR3. The chain combines TRBV29-1 with TRBJ2-1; 12 nucleotides align to TRBD2. Unmatched junction bases numbered 8, after V lost 3 bases and J lost 8 bases. Germline V CDR1 and CDR2: SQVTM, ANQGSEA. The CDR3 is 15 residues long. The CDR3 loop reads CSVDLAGGSGDEQFF. The DNA for the CDR3 is TGCAGCGTTGACCTAGCGGGAGGGTCGGGGGATGAGCAGTTCTTC.

J is TRBJ2-7 and V is TRBV29-1; 10 bases line up with TRBD1. The CDR3 covers 14 residues. V trimming: 2 bases; J trimming: 5 bases; junction bases outside the gene matches: 6. Germline V lookup: CDR1 SQVTM, CDR2 ANQGSEA. The CDR3 reads CSVERDRGLDEQYF. CDR3 sequence (DNA): TGCAGCGTTGAAAGGGACAGGGGTTTAGACGAGCAGTACTTC.

This clone is large (0.1 to 1%) by share. This sequence joins TRBV6-1 and TRBJ2-7, with TRBD1 identical over 7 bases. The V gene end was trimmed by 4 bases and the J gene end by 0 bases; junction bases not matched to a gene: 3. The CDR3 spans 14 residues. CDR1 is MNHNS, CDR2 SASEGT, per germline. CDR3 loop: CASSVGQDSYEQYF. Written as DNA, the CDR3 is TGTGCCAGCAGTGTCGGACAGGACTCCTACGAGCAGTACTTC.

The chain employs TRBV27 and TRBJ2-5, with a weak D call TRBD1 (6 bases). The CDR3 contains 15 residues. From germline, CDR1 is MNHEY and CDR2 SMNVEV (reference sequence). V was pared by 5 bases and J by 7 bases, with 20 bases between. The CDR3 DNA is TGTGCCAGCAGTACCCGACAGGTCGGGGTAGGGACCCAGTACTTC. Translation: CASSTRQVGVGTQYF.

The V and J genes are TRBV4-3 and TRBJ2-6; D may be TRBD1 (6 bases). Germline values: CDR1 LGHNA, CDR2 YSLEER. This CDR3 is built from 16 residues. Trimming took off 2 bases at V and 1 base at J, with 9 bases between the two ends. The CDR3 loop is CASSQLQGSGANVLTF. CDR3 nucleotide sequence: TGCGCCAGCAGCCAATTACAGGGATCTGGGGCCAACGTCCTGACTTTC.

The chain uses TRBV27 and TRBJ2-7; no definite D call. The V end lost 4 bases, the J end lost 7 bases, and 11 bases lay between the germline ends. CDR1 and CDR2 (germline): MNHEY, SMNVEV (reference sequence). The CDR3 consists of 12 residues. CDR3 DNA sequence: TGTGCCAGCAGTTCTCTCTCTCTTGAGCAGTACTTC. Its protein product is CASSSLSLEQYF.

The genes are TRBV27 and TRBJ2-7; 12 bases match TRBD2. Germline trimming cut 3 bases from V and 3 bases from J; bases unmatched to any gene: 0. CDR3 length: 14 residues. The germline CDR1 and CDR2 sequences are MNHEY and SMNVEV (reference sequence). The CDR3 here is CASSLTSGSYEQYF. CDR3 DNA sequence: TGTGCCAGCAGTTTGACTAGCGGGAGCTACGAGCAGTACTTC.

The V call is TRBV27, the J call TRBJ2-7, with 9 nucleotides matching TRBD2. This CDR3 is built from 15 residues. Germline V gene lookup returns CDR1 MNHEY and CDR2 SMNVEV (reference sequence). After removal of 3 bases from V and 2 bases from J, the junction contained 5 bases not matched to a gene. CDR3 protein: CASSFFAGGAYEQYF. As DNA, the CDR3 is TGTGCCAGCAGTTTTTTCGCGGGAGGGGCCTACGAGCAGTACTTC.

V gene TRBV7-9 combines with J gene TRBJ1-1; no reliable D call. CDR3 length: 14 amino acids. The germline CDR1 and CDR2 sequences are SEHNR and FQNEAQ (reference sequence). V gave up 0 bases and J gave up 8 bases, with 13 bases separating them. CDR3 sequence: CASSLAGPLREAFF. The CDR3, as DNA: TGTGCCAGCAGCTTAGCTGGCCCCCTGAGGGAAGCTTTCTTT.

The V gene is TRBV6-4, the J gene TRBJ2-3; no firm D call. Trimming removed 2 bases from V and 0 bases from J, with 6 bases in between. CDR3 size: 14 residues. The germline CDR1 and CDR2 sequences are MRHNA and SNTAGT. DNA of the CDR3: TGTGCCAGCAGTGACGACACTAGCACAGATACGCAGTATTTT. Its protein product is CASSDDTSTDTQYF.

The chain carries TRBV6-5 and TRBJ2-7; D perhaps matches TRBD2 (6 bases). CDR3 length equals 12 residues. Looked up from germline, CDR1 is MNHEY and CDR2 is SVGAGI. V was shortened by 3 bases and J by 6 bases, with 9 bases between the two germline ends. The CDR3 spells CASSYGGGEQYF. The DNA for the CDR3 is TGTGCCAGCAGTTATGGGGGAGGCGAGCAGTACTTC.

The rearrangement links TRBV7-8 to TRBJ2-5; unclear D gene. The germline V gene encodes CDR1 SGHVS and CDR2 FQNEAQ. The CDR3 covers 15 residues. The V and J ends lost 5 bases and 1 base respectively, with 14 bases between them. CDR3 sequence (DNA): TGTGCCAGCAGCCTCCTGACAAGAGTCCAAGAGACCCAGTACTTC. This translates into CASSLLTRVQETQYF. Using reference TRBV7-8 and TRBJ2-5 for the parts outside the CDR3, the full variable domain is GAGVSQSPRYKVAKRGQDVALRCDPISGHVSLFWYQQALGQGPEFLTYFQNEAQLDKSGLPSDRFFAERPEGSVSTLKIQRTQQEDSAVYLCASSLLTRVQETQYFGPGTRLLVL.

V usage is TRBV27 and J usage is TRBJ2-7, with D possibly being TRBD1 or TRBD2 (5 bases each). The V end lost 6 bases, the J end lost 3 bases, and 18 bases lay between the germline ends. Germline CDR1 is MNHEY and CDR2 is SMNVEV (reference sequence). The CDR3 has 15 residues. The CDR3 spells CASRTRGAANYEQYF. In DNA, the CDR3 is TGTGCCAGCAGGACCCGAGGGGCTGCCAACTACGAGCAGTACTTC.

The chain uses TRBV27 and TRBJ2-7, with D possibly being TRBD2 (6 bases). The CDR3 has 14 amino acids. The germline V gene encodes CDR1 MNHEY and CDR2 SMNVEV (reference sequence). V was clipped by 3 bases and J by 0 bases, with 9 bases between them. CDR3 loop: CASSLGGPSYEQYF. In DNA, the CDR3 is TGTGCCAGCAGTTTGGGGGGTCCCTCCTACGAGCAGTACTTC.

The J gene is TRBJ2-3, the V gene TRBV27, with 10 bases fitting TRBD2. J was trimmed by 6 bases and V by 6 bases; bases with no gene match: 6. Per germline, CDR1 MNHEY and CDR2 SMNVEV (reference sequence). This CDR3 has 14 amino acids. The CDR3: CASREGLALDTQYF. The CDR3 DNA sequence: TGTGCCAGCAGGGAGGGACTAGCGTTGGATACGCAGTATTTT.

In the case of this clone: Distinct nucleotide sequences in the sample also encode this CDR3. The chain joins TRBV29-1 to TRBJ2-1; 8 bases map to TRBD1. V shed 7 bases and J 5 bases; nucleotides not matched to a gene: 7. This CDR3 is built from 13 residues. CDR1 and CDR2 (germline): SQVTM, ANQGSEA. The CDR3 DNA is TGCAGCGCCTCAGGGGGCATGGACAATGAGCAGTTCTTC. Its protein is CSASGGMDNEQFF.

This clone has more than one count but fewer than ten. J is TRBJ2-5 and V is TRBV7-9, with D perhaps assigned TRBD1 or TRBD2 (5 bases each). The CDR3 totals 14 residues. CDR1 is SEHNR, CDR2 FQNEAQ, per germline (reference sequence). Trimming cost V 5 bases and J 1 base, with 11 bases left between them. The DNA for the CDR3 is TGTGCCAGCAGCGGGGGACGGACCCAAGAGACCCAGTACTTC. Its protein product is CASSGGRTQETQYF.

The rearrangement joins TRBV30 to TRBJ2-7; D is possibly TRBD1 or TRBD2 (5 bases each). The CDR3 contains 13 residues. Between the trimmed V and J ends, which lost 4 bases and 3 bases, there was a span of 13 bases. Germline V CDR1 and CDR2: GTSNPN, SVGIG (reference sequence). CDR3: CAWTGTPSYEQYF. The CDR3 bases are TGTGCCTGGACCGGGACGCCGAGCTACGAGCAGTACTTC.

The chain couples TRBV27 to TRBJ1-1; TRBD1 is a possible D gene (5 bases). Per germline, CDR1 MNHEY and CDR2 SMNVEV (reference sequence). The CDR3 covers 14 residues. Trimming shortened V by 6 bases and J by 0 bases, and 11 bases separated the two germline ends. As DNA, the CDR3 is TGTGCCAGCAGATTACAGGATATGAACACTGAAGCTTTCTTT. Its protein product is CASRLQDMNTEAFF.

This chain links TRBV29-1 with TRBJ2-3, with D possibly being TRBD1 (5 bases). There are 14 residues in the CDR3. Germline V gene lookup returns CDR1 SQVTM and CDR2 ANQGSEA. The V end was cut by 1 base, the J end by 4 bases, with 12 bases between. The DNA for the CDR3 is TGCAGCGTTGAAGGCTCGGACATCGCAGATACGCAGTATTTT. Residues: CSVEGSDIADTQYF.

The CDR3 protein is CSVSGPAYEQYF. CDR3 DNA: TGCAGCGTCTCCGGGCCGGCCTACGAGCAGTACTTC. This sequence joins TRBV29-1 and TRBJ2-7; D is ambiguous. This CDR3 is built from 12 residues. V lost 6 bases, J lost 2 bases, and 11 bases lay in between. Germline V gene data show CDR1 as SQVTM and CDR2 as ANQGSEA.

J is TRBJ2-7 and V is TRBV6-6; D call uncertain. Germline V lookup: CDR1 MNHNY, CDR2 SVGAGI (reference sequence). The CDR3 is 12 amino acids. The germline V and J ends were trimmed by 2 bases and 5 bases, with 7 bases remaining between them. The CDR3 coding sequence is TGTGCCAGCAGTTACAGCAGCAACGAGCAGTACTTC. Its translation: CASSYSSNEQYF.

The rearrangement links TRBV5-1 to TRBJ2-1, with TRBD2 matching over 7 bases. Per germline, CDR1 SGHRS and CDR2 YFSETQ. The trim removed 6 bases at V and 8 bases at J, leaving 8 bases unmatched. The CDR3 extends over 13 amino acids. The CDR3 region has the DNA TGCGCCAGCATCGGACTAGGTTTGGATGAGCAGTTCTTC. Translating gives CASIGLGLDEQFF.

In DNA, the CDR3 is TGTGCCAGCAGTTTCGAAGGTACCGGGCGCGACGAGCAGTACTTC. Encoded protein: CASSFEGTGRDEQYF. This chain connects TRBV27 to TRBJ2-7; D is undetermined. The CDR3 covers 15 residues. Trimming cost V 3 bases and J 5 bases, with 17 bases left between them. Germline-derived CDR1 and CDR2 are MNHEY and SMNVEV (reference sequence).

CDR3 sequence reads: CASIPVSAGYTF. CDR3 nucleotide sequence: TGTGCCAGCATCCCCGTGTCGGCTGGCTACACCTTC. The genes are TRBV2 and TRBJ1-2; D not resolved. The ends were cut back, 7 bases at V and 7 bases at J, with 13 bases in the middle. There are 12 residues in the CDR3. CDR1 is SNHLY, CDR2 FYNNEI, per germline.

The chain is built from TRBV29-1 and TRBJ2-1, with D perhaps TRBD1 (6 bases). The CDR3 is 11 residues long. CDR1 SQVTM and CDR2 ANQGSEA come from the germline V gene. V lost 8 bases and J 12 bases, leaving 17 bases between the germline ends. The CDR3 protein is CSLWEPRGQFF. In nucleotides, the CDR3 is TGCAGCCTTTGGGAGCCCAGGGGGCAGTTCTTC.